Given below is one T cell receptor (beta chain) in context. As yet, its antigen is unknown. J was trimmed by 5 bases and V by 2 bases; bases with no gene match: 11. Germline V gene sequence: CDR1 SNHLY, CDR2 FYNNEI. This CDR3 has 17 residues. The sample originates from a study of T cell repertoires in cytomegalovirus infection. Overall study findings and caveats: Individuals carrying CMV plus the relevant HLA were identified by cumulative frequency of public TCR beta families.

TCRdb re-called the reads with MiXCR, one entry per CDR3 protein. The profile covers fewer than 950,000 distinct CDR3 sequences, with less than 35% appearing a single time and around 11% taken by the ten largest. The rearrangement uses TRBV2 and TRBJ2-3; TRBD2 matches 9 bases. The specimen comprised cultured CD8+ T cells from PBMCs, sampled from culture after CMV antigen stimulation. This receptor was obtained from a human donor in good health (CMV status not recorded). Some clones in this sample may be carry-over from other donors' samples. The CDR3 sequence: CASSEYWGLAGIDTQYF. CDR3 coding DNA: TGTGCCAGCAGTGAATATTGGGGTCTAGCGGGGATAGATACGCAGTATTTT.